This TCR beta chain was retrieved from a study of Ad26.COV2.S vaccination and SARS-CoV-2 variants. The CDR3 length is 16 residues. The germline V gene encodes CDR1 LGHNA and CDR2 YNFKEQ. V gave up 1 base and J gave up 7 bases, with 18 bases separating them. Data came from immunoSEQ multiplex PCR; TCRdb stores just in-frame clones and leaves some out. The data show tens of thousands of clones, more than 70% seen once. The origin of this receptor is a human donor who had recovered from COVID-19. This chain uses TRBV4-2 with TRBJ2-3, with D tentatively TRBD2 (5 bases). The specimen was peripheral blood, collected after recovery from COVID-19. The CDR3 region is CASSQASGPNSNTQYF. CDR3 DNA: TGTGCCAGCAGCCAAGCGAGCGGACCCAATAGTAATACGCAGTATTTT.